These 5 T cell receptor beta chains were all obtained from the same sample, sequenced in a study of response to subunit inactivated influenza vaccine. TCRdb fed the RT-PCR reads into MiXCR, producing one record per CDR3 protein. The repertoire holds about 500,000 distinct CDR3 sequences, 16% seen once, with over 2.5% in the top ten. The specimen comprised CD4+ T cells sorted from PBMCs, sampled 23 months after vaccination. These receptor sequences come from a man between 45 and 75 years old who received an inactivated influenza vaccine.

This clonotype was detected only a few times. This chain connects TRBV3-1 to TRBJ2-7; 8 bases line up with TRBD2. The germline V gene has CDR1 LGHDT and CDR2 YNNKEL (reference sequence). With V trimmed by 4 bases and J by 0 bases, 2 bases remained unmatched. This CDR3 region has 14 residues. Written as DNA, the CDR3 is TGTGCCAGCAGCCGTAGCGGGGCCTCCTACGAGCAGTACTTC. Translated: CASSRSGASYEQYF.

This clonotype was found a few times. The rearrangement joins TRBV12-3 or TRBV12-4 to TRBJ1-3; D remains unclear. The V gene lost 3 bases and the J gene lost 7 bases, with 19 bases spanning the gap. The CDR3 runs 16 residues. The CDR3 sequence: CASSFLYTGRGNTIYF. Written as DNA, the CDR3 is TGTGCCAGCAGTTTTCTCTACACGGGCCGCGGGAACACCATATATTTT.

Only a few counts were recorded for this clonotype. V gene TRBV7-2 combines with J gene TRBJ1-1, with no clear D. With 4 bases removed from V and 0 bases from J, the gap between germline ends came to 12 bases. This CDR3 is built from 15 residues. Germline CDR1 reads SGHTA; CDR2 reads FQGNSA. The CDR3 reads CASSSAVRVNTEAFF. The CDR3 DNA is TGTGCCAGCAGCTCAGCAGTCCGAGTGAACACTGAAGCTTTCTTT.

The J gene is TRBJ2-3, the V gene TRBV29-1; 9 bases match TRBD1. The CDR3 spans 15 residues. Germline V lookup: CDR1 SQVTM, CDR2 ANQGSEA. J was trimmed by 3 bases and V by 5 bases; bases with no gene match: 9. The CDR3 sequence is CSVSVGTGWTDTQYF. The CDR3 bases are TGCAGCGTTTCCGTTGGGACAGGGTGGACAGATACGCAGTATTTT.

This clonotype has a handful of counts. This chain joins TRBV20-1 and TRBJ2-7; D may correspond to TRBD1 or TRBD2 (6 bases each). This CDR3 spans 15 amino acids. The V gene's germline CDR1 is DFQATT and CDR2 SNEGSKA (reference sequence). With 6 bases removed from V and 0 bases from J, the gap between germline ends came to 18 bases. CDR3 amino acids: CSAPSGGGNSYEQYF. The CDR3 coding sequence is TGCAGTGCACCCTCCGGGGGCGGGAACTCCTACGAGCAGTACTTC.